The source of this TCR beta chain is a study of OX40 agonist ivuxolimab in advanced cancers. On the study more broadly: With a range of roughly 20 to 85, age averaged about 58 years, and nearly 85% were male.

Libraries were prepared by immunoSEQ multiplex PCR; TCRdb keeps only in-frame clonotypes and omits some of them. The data hold fewer than 100,000 clones, with approximately 86% observed a single time. Germline V gene data show CDR1 as MDHEN and CDR2 as SYDVKM. This CDR3 contains 15 residues. With 5 bases removed from V and 0 bases from J, the gap between germline ends came to 14 bases. This receptor was identified in an adult with an advanced solid tumor such as melanoma, head and neck, liver or kidney cancer. This chain connects TRBV28 to TRBJ2-7, with D possibly TRBD2 on 6 matching bases. Sequenced here: CD4+ or CD8+ T cells sorted from blood, sampled in a trial of the OX40 agonist ivuxolimab. The CDR3 loop reads CASSPPGLRSYEQYF. As DNA, the CDR3 is TGTGCCAGCAGTCCACCGGGACTGCGCTCCTACGAGCAGTACTTC.